These 19 T cell receptor beta chains originate from one sample sequenced in a study of cytotoxic CD8 clonotypes in ibrutinib-treated CLL. The assay was immunoSEQ multiplex PCR, and TCRdb's table has in-frame clones only and misses some. Of roughly 16,000 clones listed, roughly 60% are singletons. Sequencing was performed on PBMCs, taken after 12 months of ibrutinib treatment. The origin of the receptors is a human donor with chronic lymphocytic leukemia.

As DNA, the CDR3 is TGTGCCAGCAGTTCCTATGGCGGGAGGAACGAGCAGTACTTC. Translation gives CASSSYGGRNEQYF. The genes are TRBV7-2 and TRBJ2-7; TRBD2 aligns across 8 bases. The CDR3 sequence is 14 residues long. Trimming took 6 bases from V and 5 from J; bases not matched to a gene: 9. Looked up from germline, CDR1 is SGHTA and CDR2 is FQGNSA.

This clone occurred a few times. The rearrangement joins TRBV5-4 to TRBJ2-7, with D possibly TRBD2 on 5 matching bases. Germline values: CDR1 SGHNT, CDR2 YYREEE (reference sequence). Trimming removed 4 bases from V and 4 bases from J, with 9 bases in between. This CDR3 region has 12 residues. CDR3: CASSKDWYEQYF. The CDR3 DNA is TGTGCCAGCAGCAAGGACTGGTACGAGCAGTACTTC. The full variable domain, its missing parts supplied by reference TRBV5-4 and TRBJ2-7, is ETGVTQSPTHLIKTRGQQVTLRCSSQSGHNTVSWYQQALGQGPQFIFQYYREEENGRGNFPPRFSGLQFPNYSSELNVNALELDDSALYLCASSKDWYEQYFGPGTRLTVT.

The chain uses TRBV19 and TRBJ2-2; D is possibly TRBD1 (6 bases). This CDR3 spans 15 amino acids. Looked up from germline, CDR1 is LNHDA and CDR2 is SQIVND (reference sequence). V lost 4 bases, J lost 4 bases, and 13 bases lay in between. In DNA, the CDR3 is TGTGCCAGTAGTAACCGGGACACCTTCACCGGGGAGCTGTTTTTT. Translation: CASSNRDTFTGELFF.

The chain recombines TRBV5-4 with TRBJ2-5; D might be TRBD1 or TRBD2, each matching 5 bases. The germline gives CDR1 SGHNT, CDR2 YYREEE (reference sequence). This CDR3 has 15 residues. The germline V and J ends were trimmed by 4 bases and 3 bases, with 16 bases remaining between them. CDR3 residues: CASSLEGTKKETQYF. In DNA form, the CDR3 reads TGTGCCAGCAGCCTTGAAGGGACGAAAAAAGAGACCCAGTACTTC.

The chain employs TRBV2 and TRBJ2-1; 9 bases are shared with TRBD2. CDR1 and CDR2 (germline): SNHLY, FYNNEI. The CDR3 contains 14 residues. With 8 bases clipped from V and 4 bases from J, the junction kept 6 bases outside the gene matches. CDR3 amino acids: CASPASGTYNEQFF. The DNA of the CDR3 is TGTGCCAGCCCAGCTAGCGGGACTTACAATGAGCAGTTCTTC.

The rearrangement uses TRBV2 and TRBJ2-1, with D perhaps matching TRBD1 (6 bases). The germline gives CDR1 SNHLY, CDR2 FYNNEI. V was cut by 7 bases and J by 8 bases, with 15 bases left in between. The CDR3 totals 13 residues. The CDR3 nucleotides are TGTGCCAGCAAGCGCACAGGGTTCGATGAGCAGTTCTTC. Translation: CASKRTGFDEQFF.

The chain is built from TRBV5-1 and TRBJ2-7, with D tentatively TRBD2 (6 bases). Germline CDR1 SGHRS, CDR2 YFSETQ. Between the trimmed V and J ends, which lost 5 bases and 0 bases, there was a span of 18 bases. CDR3 size: 16 residues. The CDR3: CASRLEGTPSSYEQYF. The CDR3 coding sequence is TGCGCCAGCAGACTTGAGGGGACTCCGAGCTCCTACGAGCAGTACTTC.

This chain links TRBV19 with TRBJ1-5, with D maybe TRBD1 (6 bases). The CDR3 has 14 residues. The ends were cut back, 5 bases at V and 2 bases at J, with 10 bases in the middle. Germline loops: CDR1 LNHDA, CDR2 SQIVND (reference sequence). CDR3 amino acids: CASSSPGGNQPQHF. In DNA form, the CDR3 reads TGTGCCAGTAGTTCCCCAGGGGGCAATCAGCCCCAGCATTTT.

This chain uses TRBV5-1 with TRBJ1-4; 7 bases are shared with TRBD1. The CDR3 has 15 residues. V was pared by 4 bases and J by 4 bases, with 7 bases of the junction left unmatched. Germline V CDR1 and CDR2: SGHRS, YFSETQ. The CDR3 DNA is TGCGCCAGCAGCGGCCGGGACAGCCTTAATGAAAAACTGTTTTTT. This translates into CASSGRDSLNEKLFF.

This clone was seen a few times. The chain employs TRBV28 and TRBJ1-2; TRBD1 matches 7 bases. CDR3 size: 13 residues. CDR1 is MDHEN, CDR2 SYDVKM, per germline. Germline trimming cut 6 bases from V and 6 bases from J; bases unmatched to any gene: 7. CDR3 sequence: CASRQGMRHGYTF. The CDR3, as DNA: TGTGCCAGCAGACAGGGGATGAGACATGGCTACACCTTC.

The chain couples TRBV7-9 to TRBJ2-7; the match to TRBD2 covers 13 bases. This CDR3 has 19 amino acids. Per the germline V gene, CDR1 is SEHNR and CDR2 is FQNEAQ (reference sequence). V lost 6 bases to trimming and J lost 1 base; unmatched junction nucleotides: 15. As DNA, the CDR3 is TGTGCCAGCAGTTCTCAGACTAGCGGGAGGCCCCAAGGGTCCTACGAGCAGTACTTC. It codes for CASSSQTSGRPQGSYEQYF. The full variable domain, its missing parts supplied by reference TRBV7-9 and TRBJ2-7, is DTGVSQNPRHKITKRGQNVTFRCDPISEHNRLYWYRQTLGQGPEFLTYFQNEAQLEKSRLLSDRFSAERPKGSFSTLEIQRTEQGDSAMYLCASSSQTSGRPQGSYEQYFGPGTRLTVT.

V usage is TRBV27 and J usage is TRBJ1-1, with D unresolved. Between the trimmed V and J ends, which lost 5 bases and 0 bases, there was a span of 7 bases. The germline V gene encodes CDR1 MNHEY and CDR2 SMNVEV (reference sequence). This CDR3 comprises 13 residues. As DNA, the CDR3 is TGTGCCAGCAGTCCCGGGCTGAACACTGAAGCTTTCTTT. Amino acid sequence: CASSPGLNTEAFF.

The rearrangement links TRBV5-1 to TRBJ2-3, with TRBD1 identical over 7 bases. From germline, CDR1 is SGHRS and CDR2 YFSETQ. After removal of 4 bases from V and 2 bases from J, the junction contained 4 bases not matched to a gene. CDR3 size: 14 residues. Here the CDR3 reads CASSQQGFTDTQYF. CDR3 DNA: TGCGCCAGCAGCCAACAGGGGTTCACAGATACGCAGTATTTT.

Details on this clone: One junction end disagrees with the germline gene, perhaps due to a read error. This rearrangement joins TRBV11-1 to TRBJ2-1; 7 bases agree with TRBD1. Germline loops: CDR1 SGHAT, CDR2 FQDESV (reference sequence). CDR3 length: 11 residues. The chain's CDR3 is CASRSGTAHLF. CDR3 bases: TGTGCCAGCAGGTCAGGGACAGCCCATCTCTTC.

V usage is TRBV2 and J usage is TRBJ2-7; D gene unclear. The germline V gene encodes CDR1 SNHLY and CDR2 FYNNEI. Trimming left V 6 bases short and J 1 base short, with 16 bases between. The CDR3 is 15 amino acids. The CDR3 region is CASRRGGVESYEQYF. In nucleotides, the CDR3 is TGTGCCAGCAGGAGAGGTGGGGTCGAATCCTACGAGCAGTACTTC. Supplemented by reference TRBV2 and TRBJ2-7, the full variable domain reads EPEVTQTPSHQVTQMGQEVILRCVPISNHLYFYWYRQILGQKVEFLVSFYNNEISEKSEIFDDQFSVERPDGSNFTLKIRSTKLEDSAMYFCASRRGGVESYEQYFGPGTRLTVT.

V usage is TRBV19 and J usage is TRBJ2-6; 11 bases are a match to TRBD1. The germline gives CDR1 LNHDA, CDR2 SQIVND (reference sequence). V shed 3 bases, J shed 0 bases, and the junction held 7 bases outside the gene matches. The CDR3 is 19 amino acids. The CDR3 loop reads CASSITGTGGSSGANVLTF. CDR3 DNA: TGTGCCAGTAGTATCACCGGGACAGGGGGTAGCTCTGGGGCCAACGTCCTGACTTTC.

The chain couples TRBV10-3 to TRBJ1-2, with D possibly TRBD1 on 5 matching bases. The CDR3 is 15 residues long. The ends were cut back, 3 bases at V and 5 bases at J, with 16 bases in the middle. Germline assignment: CDR1 ENHRY and CDR2 SYGVKD. The CDR3 DNA reads as TGTGCCATCAGTGACGGAACGGACGGGGGGTATGGCTACACCTTC. It is translated as CAISDGTDGGYGYTF.

This chain joins TRBV5-1 and TRBJ2-3; weak D call: TRBD1 (6 bases). CDR1 and CDR2 (germline): SGHRS, YFSETQ. This CDR3 contains 14 residues. Between the trimmed V and J ends, which lost 5 bases and 4 bases, there was a span of 14 bases. CDR3 DNA sequence: TGCGCCAGCAGAGCAGGGGCGGTAGCAGATACGCAGTATTTT. This gives the protein CASRAGAVADTQYF.

The chain joins TRBV19 to TRBJ1-3; D not resolved. Trimming removed 3 bases from V and 0 bases from J, with 9 bases in between. CDR3 length: 15 residues. Germline CDR1 and CDR2: LNHDA and SQIVND (reference sequence). The CDR3 DNA is TGTGCCAGTAGTATCTTTCGGCTCTCTGGAAACACCATATATTTT. This translates into CASSIFRLSGNTIYF.